This T cell receptor (beta chain) was identified in a study of Graves' ophthalmopathy and Graves' hyperthyroidism. Study-wide results and caveats: Most thyroid clonotypes with frequency above 0.001 were detected in blood too. Classification of ophthalmopathy versus stable hyperthyroidism by a 13-signature model yielded under 90% sensitivity and roughly 80% specificity.

This clonotype was detected ten times or more. Its antigen is not known. The TCR beta CDR3 regions underwent amplification from RNA transcripts. The workflow started with a first-round RT-PCR run with HTBI primers and then moved on to a second-round multiplex PCR. TCRdb processed the multiplex PCR reads anew with MiXCR; each CDR3 protein has one entry. The sample carries approximately 1.2 million distinct CDR3 sequences, about 36% recorded once. The CDR3 has 13 amino acids. CDR1 is SQVTM, CDR2 ANQGSEA, per germline. Trimming cost V 7 bases and J 2 bases, with 9 bases left between them. The diagnosis was founded upon clinical symptoms, serum thyroxine, TRAb, thyroid ultrasound and orbital computed tomography.

The chain joins TRBV29-1 to TRBJ2-6; possibly TRBD1 for D (6 bases). This receptor was taken from an adult man with Graves' hyperthyroidism. Sequencing used peripheral blood or thyroid tissue (not recorded which). CDR3 sequence: CSARDTGANVLTF. The CDR3 nucleotides read TGCAGCGCCCGGGACACTGGGGCCAACGTCCTGACTTTC.